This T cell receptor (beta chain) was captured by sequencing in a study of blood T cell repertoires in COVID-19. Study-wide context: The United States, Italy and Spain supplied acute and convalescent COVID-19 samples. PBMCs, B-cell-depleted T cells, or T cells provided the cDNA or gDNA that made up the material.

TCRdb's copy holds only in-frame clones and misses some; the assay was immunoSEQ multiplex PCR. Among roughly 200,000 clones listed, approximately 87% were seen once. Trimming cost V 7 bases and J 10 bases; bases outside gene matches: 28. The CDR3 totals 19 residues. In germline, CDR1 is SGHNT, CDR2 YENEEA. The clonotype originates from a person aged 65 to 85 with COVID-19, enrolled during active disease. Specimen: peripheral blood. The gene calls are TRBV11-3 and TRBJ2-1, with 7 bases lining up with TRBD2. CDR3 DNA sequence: TGTGCCAGCATGTTAAATCGCGCACTTAGCGGGCGATCAACTAGGGAGCAGTTCTTC. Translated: CASMLNRALSGRSTREQFF.